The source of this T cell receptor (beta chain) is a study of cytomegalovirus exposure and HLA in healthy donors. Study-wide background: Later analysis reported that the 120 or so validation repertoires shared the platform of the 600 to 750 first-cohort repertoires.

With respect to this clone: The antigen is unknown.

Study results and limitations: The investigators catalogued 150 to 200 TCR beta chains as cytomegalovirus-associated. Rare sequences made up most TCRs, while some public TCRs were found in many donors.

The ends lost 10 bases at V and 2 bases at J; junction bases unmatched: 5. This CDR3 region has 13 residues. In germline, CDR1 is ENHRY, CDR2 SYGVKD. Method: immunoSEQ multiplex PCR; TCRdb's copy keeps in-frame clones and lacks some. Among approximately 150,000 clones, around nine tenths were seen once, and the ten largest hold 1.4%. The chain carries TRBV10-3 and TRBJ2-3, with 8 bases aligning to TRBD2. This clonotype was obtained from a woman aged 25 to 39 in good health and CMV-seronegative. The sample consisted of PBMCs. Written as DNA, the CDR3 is TGTGCCAGCAGACTAGCGCCCACAGATACGCAGTATTTT. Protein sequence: CASRLAPTDTQYF.